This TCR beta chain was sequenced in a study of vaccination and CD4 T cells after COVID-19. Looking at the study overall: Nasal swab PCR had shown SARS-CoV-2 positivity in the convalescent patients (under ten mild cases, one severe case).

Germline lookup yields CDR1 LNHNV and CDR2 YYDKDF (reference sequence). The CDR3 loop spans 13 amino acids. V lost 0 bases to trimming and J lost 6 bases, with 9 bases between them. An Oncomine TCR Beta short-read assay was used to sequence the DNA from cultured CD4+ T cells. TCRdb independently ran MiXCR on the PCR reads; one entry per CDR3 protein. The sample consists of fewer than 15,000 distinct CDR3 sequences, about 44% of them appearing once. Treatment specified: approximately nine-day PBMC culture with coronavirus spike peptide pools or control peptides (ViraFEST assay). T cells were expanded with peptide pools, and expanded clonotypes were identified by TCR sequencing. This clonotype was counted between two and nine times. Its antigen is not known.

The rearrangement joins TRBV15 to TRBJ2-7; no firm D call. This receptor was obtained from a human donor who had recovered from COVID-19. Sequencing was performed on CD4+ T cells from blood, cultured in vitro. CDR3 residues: CATSRDIVREQYF. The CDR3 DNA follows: TGTGCCACCAGCAGAGACATTGTACGCGAGCAGTACTTC.